This TCR beta chain derives from a study of T cells after yellow fever vaccination. Study-level results: A small proportion of clonotypes was detected in both the CD4 and CD8 compartments. Reappearing after the booster were most of the clones from primary vaccination (96% CD4, approximately 89% CD8). Contamination of FACS-sorted repertoires by abundant clonotypes from the bulk population could occur.

The V gene's germline CDR1 is ENHRY and CDR2 SYGVKD. With 4 bases removed from V and 2 bases from J, the gap between germline ends came to 8 bases. This CDR3 spans 13 amino acids. TCRdb reprocessed the 5' RACE reads with MiXCR, giving one entry per CDR3 protein. Here the sample spans 300,000 or so distinct CDR3 sequences, 4% being singletons. Concerning this clonotype itself: Its antigen is currently unknown.

This receptor was taken from a man between 18 and 35 years old who received the YFV17D yellow fever vaccine. The material sequenced was PBMCs, taken 5 days after the yellow fever booster vaccination. The chain couples TRBV10-3 to TRBJ2-5; the D gene is possibly TRBD1 (5 bases). CDR3 region: CAISGRGQETQYF. CDR3 bases: TGTGCCATCAGTGGTAGGGGACAAGAGACCCAGTACTTC.